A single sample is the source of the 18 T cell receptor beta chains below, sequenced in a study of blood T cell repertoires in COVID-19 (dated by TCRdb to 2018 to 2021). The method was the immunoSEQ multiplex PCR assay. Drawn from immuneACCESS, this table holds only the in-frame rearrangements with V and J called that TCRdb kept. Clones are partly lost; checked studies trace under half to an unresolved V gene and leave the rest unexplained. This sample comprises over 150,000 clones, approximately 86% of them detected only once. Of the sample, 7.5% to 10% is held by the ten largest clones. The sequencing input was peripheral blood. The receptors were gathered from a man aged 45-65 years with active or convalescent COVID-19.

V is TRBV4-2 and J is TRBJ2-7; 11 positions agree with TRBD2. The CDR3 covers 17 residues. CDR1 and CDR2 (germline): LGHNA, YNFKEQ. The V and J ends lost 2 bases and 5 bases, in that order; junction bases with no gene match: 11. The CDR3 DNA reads TGTGCCAGCAGCCAATCCCTAGCGGGAGGAGATGTCGACGAGCAGTACTTC. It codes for CASSQSLAGGDVDEQYF.

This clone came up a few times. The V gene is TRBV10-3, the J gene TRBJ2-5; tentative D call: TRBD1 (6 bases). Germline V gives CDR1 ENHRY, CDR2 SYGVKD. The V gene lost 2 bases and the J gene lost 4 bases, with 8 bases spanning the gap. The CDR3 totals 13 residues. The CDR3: CAISEAGAETQYF. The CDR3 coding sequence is TGTGCCATCAGTGAGGCAGGGGCAGAGACCCAGTACTTC.

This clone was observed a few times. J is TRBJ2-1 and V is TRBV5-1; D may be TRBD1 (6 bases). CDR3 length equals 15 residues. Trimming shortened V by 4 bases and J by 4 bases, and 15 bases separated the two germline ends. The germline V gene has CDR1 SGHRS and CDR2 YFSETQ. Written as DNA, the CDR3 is TGCGCCAGCAGCCGGCGGTCGGGACAATACAATGAGCAGTTCTTC. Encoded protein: CASSRRSGQYNEQFF.

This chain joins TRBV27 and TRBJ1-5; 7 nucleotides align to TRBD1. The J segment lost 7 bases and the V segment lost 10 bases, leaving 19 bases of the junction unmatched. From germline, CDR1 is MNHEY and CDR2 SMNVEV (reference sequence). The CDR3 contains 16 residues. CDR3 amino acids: CATPGPVRQGPQPQHF. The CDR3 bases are TGTGCCACCCCCGGACCGGTTAGACAGGGCCCGCAGCCCCAGCATTTT.

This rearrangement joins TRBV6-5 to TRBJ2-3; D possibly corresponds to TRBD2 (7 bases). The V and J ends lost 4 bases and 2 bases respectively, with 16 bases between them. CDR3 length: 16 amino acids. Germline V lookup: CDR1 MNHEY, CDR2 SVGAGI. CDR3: CASSSSRGQSTDTQYF. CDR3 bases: TGTGCCAGCAGTTCGTCGCGGGGGCAGTCCACAGATACGCAGTATTTT.

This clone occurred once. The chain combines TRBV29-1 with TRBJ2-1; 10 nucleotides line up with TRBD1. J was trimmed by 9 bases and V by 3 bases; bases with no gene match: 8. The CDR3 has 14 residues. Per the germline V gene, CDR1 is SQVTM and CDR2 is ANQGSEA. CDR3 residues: CSVDPGQGFTEQFF. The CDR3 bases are TGCAGCGTTGACCCGGGACAGGGGTTTACTGAGCAGTTCTTC.

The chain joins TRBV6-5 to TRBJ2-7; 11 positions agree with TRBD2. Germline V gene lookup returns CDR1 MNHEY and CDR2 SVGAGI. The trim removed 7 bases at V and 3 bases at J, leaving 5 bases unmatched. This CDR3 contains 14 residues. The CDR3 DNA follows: TGTGCCAGCACCCCGACTAGCGGGAACTACGAGCAGTACTTC. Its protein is CASTPTSGNYEQYF.

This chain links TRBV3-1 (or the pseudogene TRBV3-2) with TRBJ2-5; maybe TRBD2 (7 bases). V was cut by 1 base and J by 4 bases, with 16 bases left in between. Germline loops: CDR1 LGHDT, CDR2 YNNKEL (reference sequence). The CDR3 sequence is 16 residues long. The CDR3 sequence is CASSQVGGGVGETQYF. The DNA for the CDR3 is TGTGCCAGCAGCCAAGTGGGGGGGGGCGTTGGAGAGACCCAGTACTTC.

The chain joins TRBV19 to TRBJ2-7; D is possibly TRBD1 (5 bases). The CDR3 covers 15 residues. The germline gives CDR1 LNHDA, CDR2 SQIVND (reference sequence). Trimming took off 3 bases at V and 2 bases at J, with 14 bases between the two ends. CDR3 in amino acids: CASSISPTAPYEQYF. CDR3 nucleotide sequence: TGTGCCAGTAGTATTTCCCCGACAGCCCCCTACGAGCAGTACTTC.

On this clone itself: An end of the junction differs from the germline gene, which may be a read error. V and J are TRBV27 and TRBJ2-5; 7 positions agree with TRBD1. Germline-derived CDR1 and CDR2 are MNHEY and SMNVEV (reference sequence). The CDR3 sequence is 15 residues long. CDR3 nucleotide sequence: TGTGCCAGCAGCTTATCTCAGGGGGTAAAAGAGACCCAGTACTTC. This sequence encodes CASSLSQGVKETQYF.

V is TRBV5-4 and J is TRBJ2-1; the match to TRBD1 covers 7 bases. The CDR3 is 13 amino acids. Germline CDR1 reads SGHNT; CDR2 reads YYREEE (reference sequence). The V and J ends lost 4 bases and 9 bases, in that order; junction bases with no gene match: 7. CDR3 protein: CASSPQQGSEQFF. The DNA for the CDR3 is TGTGCCAGCAGCCCGCAACAGGGGAGTGAGCAGTTCTTC.

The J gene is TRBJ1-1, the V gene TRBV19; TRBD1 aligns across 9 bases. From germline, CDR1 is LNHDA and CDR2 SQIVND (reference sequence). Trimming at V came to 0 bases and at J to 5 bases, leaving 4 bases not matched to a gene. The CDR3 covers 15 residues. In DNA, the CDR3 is TGTGCCAGTAGTATAGAGGGGACAGGGTGGACTGAAGCTTTCTTT. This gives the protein CASSIEGTGWTEAFF.

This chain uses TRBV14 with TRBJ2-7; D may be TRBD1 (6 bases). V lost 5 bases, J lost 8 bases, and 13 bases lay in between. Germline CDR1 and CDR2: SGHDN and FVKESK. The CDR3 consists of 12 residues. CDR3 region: CASSEGTPKQYF. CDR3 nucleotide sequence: TGTGCCAGCAGCGAAGGGACACCCAAGCAGTACTTC. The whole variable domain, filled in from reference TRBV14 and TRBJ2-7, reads EAGVTQFPSHSVIEKGQTVTLRCDPISGHDNLYWYRRVMGKEIKFLLHFVKESKQDESGMPNNRFLAERTGGTYSTLKVQPAELEDSGVYFCASSEGTPKQYFGPGTRLTVT.

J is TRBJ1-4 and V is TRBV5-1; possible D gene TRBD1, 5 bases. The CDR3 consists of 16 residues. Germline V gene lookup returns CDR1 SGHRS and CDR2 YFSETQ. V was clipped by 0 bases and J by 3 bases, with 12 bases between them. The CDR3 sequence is CASSLESGLSNEKLFF. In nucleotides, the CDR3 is TGCGCCAGCAGCTTGGAGTCAGGGTTATCTAATGAAAAACTGTTTTTT.

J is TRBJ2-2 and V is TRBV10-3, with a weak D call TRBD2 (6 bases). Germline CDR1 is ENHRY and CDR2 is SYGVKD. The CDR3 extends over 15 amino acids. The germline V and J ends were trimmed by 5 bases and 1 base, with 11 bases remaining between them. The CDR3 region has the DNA TGTGCCATCAGTCCCCCCGGGGGGAACACCGGGGAGCTGTTTTTT. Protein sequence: CAISPPGGNTGELFF.

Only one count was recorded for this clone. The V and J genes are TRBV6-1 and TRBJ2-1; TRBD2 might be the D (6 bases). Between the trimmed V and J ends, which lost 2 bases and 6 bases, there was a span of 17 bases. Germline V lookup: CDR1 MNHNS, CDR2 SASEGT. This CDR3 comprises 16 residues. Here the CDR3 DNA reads TGTGCCAGCAGTGAACGGGGCGGGATTTTAGGCAATGAGCAGTTCTTC. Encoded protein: CASSERGGILGNEQFF.

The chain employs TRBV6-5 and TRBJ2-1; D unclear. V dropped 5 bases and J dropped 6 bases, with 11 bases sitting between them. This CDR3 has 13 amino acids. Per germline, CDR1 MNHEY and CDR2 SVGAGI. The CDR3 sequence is CASSLGEFNEQFF. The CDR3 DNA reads TGTGCCAGCAGTCTCGGAGAGTTCAATGAGCAGTTCTTC.

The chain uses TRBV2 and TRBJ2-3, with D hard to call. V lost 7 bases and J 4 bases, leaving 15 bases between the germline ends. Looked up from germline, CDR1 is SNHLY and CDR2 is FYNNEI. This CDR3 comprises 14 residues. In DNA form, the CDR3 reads TGTGCCAGCACCCCCAGATCCAAAGCAGATACGCAGTATTTT. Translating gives CASTPRSKADTQYF.